These T cell receptor beta chains were read from a single sample in a study of T cell responses to AZD1222 COVID-19 vaccine. Generated by immunoSEQ multiplex PCR, the TCRdb table keeps only in-frame clones and is missing some. This sample has about 140,000 clones, with more than 80% found just once. The sequenced sample was peripheral blood, obtained on day 0 of AZD1222 vaccination. These receptors all stem from an adult in good health. The CDR3 runs from the conserved cysteine through the conserved F or W. A D gene is named only where the DNA matches it firmly. Some rows have no size entry. The others give once, few or many, or a class for an expanded clone.

j_call v_call clone_size d_call cdr3_aa cdr3_nt
TRBJ1-5 TRBV19 once . CASSPVKDQPQHF TGTGCCAGTAGCCCCGTAAAGGATCAGCCCCAGCATTTT
TRBJ2-7 TRBV28 . . CASSLQTEQYF TGTGCCAGCAGTTTACAGACCGAGCAGTACTTC
TRBJ1-3 TRBV6-2/TRBV6-3 . . CASSLVGNTIYF TGTGCCAGCAGCCTGGTAGGAAACACCATATATTTT
TRBJ1-4 TRBV5-4 few . CASSLGIRRETNEKLFF TGTGCCAGCAGCTTGGGCATAAGGAGGGAGACTAATGAAAAACTGTTTTTT
TRBJ2-1 TRBV2 . . CASGRGGGNEQFF TGTGCCAGCGGCCGGGGCGGCGGCAATGAGCAGTTCTTC
TRBJ1-1 TRBV6-1 . . CASSELGQNTEAFF TGTGCCAGCAGTGAATTGGGACAGAACACTGAAGCTTTCTTT
TRBJ1-2 TRBV28 once TRBD1 CASGGTGSLYGYTF TGTGCCAGCGGCGGGACAGGGTCTCTATATGGCTACACCTTC
TRBJ1-5 TRBV19 . TRBD1 CASSRLTGEHQPQHF TGTGCCAGTAGTCGACTGACAGGGGAACATCAGCCCCAGCATTTT
TRBJ1-1 TRBV5-6 once . CASSLGFPDTEAFF TGTGCCAGCAGCTTGGGATTCCCAGACACTGAAGCTTTCTTT
TRBJ1-1 TRBV30 . . CAWAGSTEAFF TGTGCCTGGGCAGGGAGCACTGAAGCTTTCTTT
TRBJ2-7 TRBV3-1/TRBV3-2 . TRBD1 CASSYRDRVVEQYF TGTGCCAGCAGCTACCGGGACAGGGTAGTCGAGCAGTACTTC
TRBJ1-5 TRBV4-3 . . CASSQDIQGNQPQHF TGCGCCAGCAGCCAAGATATTCAGGGGAATCAGCCCCAGCATTTT
TRBJ2-7 TRBV28 . . CASTVWGNSYEQYF TGTGCCAGCACCGTGTGGGGAAACTCCTACGAGCAGTACTTC
TRBJ2-7 TRBV6-5 . . CASSYGSGEQYF TGTGCCAGCAGTTACGGTTCGGGAGAGCAGTACTTC
TRBJ2-3 TRBV15 . . CATSRETGQPGYF TGTGCCACCAGCAGAGAAACGGGCCAACCGGGGTATTTT
TRBJ1-6 TRBV7-9 once . CASSLVEGSSPLHF TGTGCCAGCAGCTTAGTCGAGGGGTCCTCACCCCTCCACTTT
TRBJ1-5 TRBV18 . . CASSPQENQPQHF TGTGCCAGCTCACCTCAGGAGAATCAGCCCCAGCATTTT
TRBJ2-5 TRBV28 . . CASSFPPAEETQYF TGTGCCAGCTCTTTCCCCCCGGCAGAAGAGACCCAGTACTTC
TRBJ2-1 TRBV3-1/TRBV3-2 once TRBD1 CASSQDPAGGNEQFF TGTGCCAGCAGCCAAGATCCGGCAGGGGGTAATGAGCAGTTCTTC
TRBJ2-7 TRBV6-2/TRBV6-3 . . CASSYGPGLTYEQYF TGTGCCAGCAGTTACGGGCCGGGACTTACTTACGAGCAGTACTTC